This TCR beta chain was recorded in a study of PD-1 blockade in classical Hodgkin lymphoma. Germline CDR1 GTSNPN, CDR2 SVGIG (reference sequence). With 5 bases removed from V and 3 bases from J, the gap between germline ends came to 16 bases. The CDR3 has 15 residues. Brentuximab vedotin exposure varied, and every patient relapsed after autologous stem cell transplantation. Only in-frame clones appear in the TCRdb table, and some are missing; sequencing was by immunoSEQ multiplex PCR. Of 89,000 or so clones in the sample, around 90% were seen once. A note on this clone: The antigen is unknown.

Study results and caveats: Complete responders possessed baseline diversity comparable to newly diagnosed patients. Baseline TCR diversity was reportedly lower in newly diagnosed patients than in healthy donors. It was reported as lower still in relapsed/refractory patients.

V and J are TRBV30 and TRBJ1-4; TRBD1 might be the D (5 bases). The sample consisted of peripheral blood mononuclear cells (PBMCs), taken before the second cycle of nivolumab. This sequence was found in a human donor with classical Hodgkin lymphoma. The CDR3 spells CAWAKKGLPNEKLFF. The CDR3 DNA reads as TGTGCCTGGGCTAAAAAGGGACTGCCTAATGAAAAACTGTTTTTT.